These T cell receptor beta chains were read from a single sample in a study of beta chain features in type 1 diabetes. Profiled with immunoSEQ multiplex PCR; TCRdb holds only in-frame clones, not every one. Of 250,000 to 400,000 clones listed, 12% to 15% are singletons. Specimen: central memory CD4+ T cells from blood. Source of these receptors: a man aged 30-40 years in good health. The CDR3 runs from the conserved cysteine through the conserved F or W. Each record gives: clone size, D gene, V gene, J gene, CDR3 DNA, CDR3 protein. A D gene is named only where the DNA matches it firmly. Clone size is given for some rows only: seen once, a few or many times, or a class if the clone is expanded.

clone_size: -; d_call: -; v_call: TRBV10-3; j_call: TRBJ1-1; cdr3_nt: TGTGCCATCAGTTTTGGACAAAACACTGAAGCTTTCTTT; cdr3_aa: CAISFGQNTEAFF
clone_size: -; d_call: TRBD2; v_call: TRBV11-2; j_call: TRBJ2-3; cdr3_nt: TGTGCCAGCAGCCGGGAGGGCGGCACAGATACGCAGTATTTT; cdr3_aa: CASSREGGTDTQYF
clone_size: few; d_call: TRBD1; v_call: TRBV7-8; j_call: TRBJ2-1; cdr3_nt: TGTGCCAGCAGCTGGGGACAGGGGTCCTACAATGAGCAGTTCTTC; cdr3_aa: CASSWGQGSYNEQFF
clone_size: -; d_call: -; v_call: TRBV4-3; j_call: TRBJ2-7; cdr3_nt: TGCGCCAGCAGCCAAGATATGGGGGTGGGAGTCTACGAGCAGTACTTC; cdr3_aa: CASSQDMGVGVYEQYF
clone_size: few; d_call: -; v_call: TRBV6-6; j_call: TRBJ1-1; cdr3_nt: TGTGCCAGCAGTCTTGCGGGGGGTACGAACACTGAAGCTTTCTTT; cdr3_aa: CASSLAGGTNTEAFF
clone_size: -; d_call: -; v_call: TRBV28; j_call: TRBJ1-4; cdr3_nt: TGTGCCAGCAGTGAGGGAGCGGTGCGAGGAAAACTGTTTTTT; cdr3_aa: CASSEGAVRGKLFF
clone_size: -; d_call: TRBD2; v_call: TRBV7-9; j_call: TRBJ2-1; cdr3_nt: TGTGCCAGCAGCGTAGGACTAGATTCTTTCCGGGAGCAGTTCTTC; cdr3_aa: CASSVGLDSFREQFF
clone_size: few; d_call: -; v_call: TRBV1; j_call: TRBJ2-7; cdr3_nt: TGCACCACCATGCTAGCGGGAGAAACGGAGCAGTACTTC; cdr3_aa: CTTMLAGETEQYF
clone_size: few; d_call: TRBD2; v_call: TRBV29-1; j_call: TRBJ2-3; cdr3_nt: TGCAGCACCGGGACTAGCGGGAGCCTATTTCAGTATTTT; cdr3_aa: CSTGTSGSLFQYF
clone_size: -; d_call: -; v_call: TRBV19; j_call: TRBJ1-1; cdr3_nt: TGTGCCAGTAGGGACGGGAAAGCTTTCTTT; cdr3_aa: CASRDGKAFF
clone_size: -; d_call: -; v_call: TRBV4-3; j_call: TRBJ2-5; cdr3_nt: TGCGCCAGCAGCCAAGATTCCGTGGCTATCCGGGCCCAGTACTTC; cdr3_aa: CASSQDSVAIRAQYF
clone_size: few; d_call: -; v_call: TRBV19; j_call: TRBJ1-2; cdr3_nt: TGTGCCAGTAGTATATCCAGGGACTTTAACTATGGCTACACCTTC; cdr3_aa: CASSISRDFNYGYTF
clone_size: few; d_call: TRBD1; v_call: TRBV9; j_call: TRBJ2-5; cdr3_nt: TGTGCCAGCAGCGTAGCCGGACAGGAAGAGACCCAGTACTTC; cdr3_aa: CASSVAGQEETQYF
clone_size: many; d_call: -; v_call: TRBV7-2; j_call: TRBJ1-5; cdr3_nt: TGTGCCAGCAGCTTCTTAGGGGGACGCAATCAGCCCCAGCATTTT; cdr3_aa: CASSFLGGRNQPQHF
clone_size: few; d_call: -; v_call: TRBV18; j_call: TRBJ1-4; cdr3_nt: TGTGCCAGCTCACCACCGGAGCGGAATGAAAAACTGTTTTTT; cdr3_aa: CASSPPERNEKLFF
clone_size: -; d_call: -; v_call: TRBV11-2; j_call: TRBJ1-4; cdr3_nt: TGTGCCAGCAGCCCCCCTTGGGGTGAAAAACTGTTTTTT; cdr3_aa: CASSPPWGEKLFF
clone_size: few; d_call: -; v_call: TRBV29-1; j_call: TRBJ1-5; cdr3_nt: TGCAGCGTTCGGGGAGACCTCAATCAGCCCCAGCATTTT; cdr3_aa: CSVRGDLNQPQHF
clone_size: -; d_call: TRBD1; v_call: TRBV7-9; j_call: TRBJ1-5; cdr3_nt: TGTGCCAGCAGCTTAGGGACAGGACGAGGTCCTTGGCCCCAGCATTTT; cdr3_aa: CASSLGTGRGPWPQHF
clone_size: few; d_call: TRBD2; v_call: TRBV19; j_call: TRBJ2-7; cdr3_nt: TGTGCCAGTAGTCGGCTAGCGGGGTTCTACGAGCAGTACTTC; cdr3_aa: CASSRLAGFYEQYF
clone_size: few; d_call: -; v_call: TRBV6-1; j_call: TRBJ2-7; cdr3_nt: TGTGCCAGCAGCCCCTCCCCGGGCGAGCAGTACTTC; cdr3_aa: CASSPSPGEQYF
clone_size: -; d_call: -; v_call: TRBV19; j_call: TRBJ2-1; cdr3_nt: TGTGCCAGCAGCCCGACCGGGGGTACCTCCTACAATGAGCAGTTCTTC; cdr3_aa: CASSPTGGTSYNEQFF
clone_size: many; d_call: -; v_call: TRBV7-9; j_call: TRBJ1-1; cdr3_nt: TGTGCCAGCACCTTCCTTACAGGGTTTGAAGCTTTCTTT; cdr3_aa: CASTFLTGFEAFF
clone_size: -; d_call: -; v_call: TRBV27; j_call: TRBJ2-2; cdr3_nt: TGTGCCAGCACAGGAGGGAACACCGGGGAGCTGTTTTTT; cdr3_aa: CASTGGNTGELFF
clone_size: -; d_call: -; v_call: TRBV11-3; j_call: TRBJ1-1; cdr3_nt: TGTGCCAGCGGCCAAATTAGCACTGAAGCTTTCTTT; cdr3_aa: CASGQISTEAFF
clone_size: -; d_call: -; v_call: TRBV21-1; j_call: TRBJ2-3; cdr3_nt: TGTGCCAGCAGCCAAGATCTATTAGCGGGGAACACAGATACGCAGTATTTT; cdr3_aa: CASSQDLLAGNTDTQYF
clone_size: -; d_call: TRBD1; v_call: TRBV14; j_call: TRBJ2-1; cdr3_nt: TGTGCCAGCAGCCTGGGGGGGACAGGGGTTAATGAGCAGTTCTTC; cdr3_aa: CASSLGGTGVNEQFF
clone_size: few; d_call: -; v_call: TRBV6-1; j_call: TRBJ2-6; cdr3_nt: TGTGCCAGCAGTCGCGGGGCTGGGGCCAACGTCCTGACTTTC; cdr3_aa: CASSRGAGANVLTF
clone_size: -; d_call: TRBD2; v_call: TRBV6-1; j_call: TRBJ2-3; cdr3_nt: TGTGCCAGCAGTGGTAGCGGGGGAGGGACAGATACGCAGTATTTT; cdr3_aa: CASSGSGGGTDTQYF
clone_size: -; d_call: -; v_call: TRBV6-6; j_call: TRBJ2-1; cdr3_nt: TGTGCCAGCGGTATGGGGGGCCCCTACAATGAGCAGTTCTTC; cdr3_aa: CASGMGGPYNEQFF
clone_size: -; d_call: -; v_call: TRBV5-1; j_call: TRBJ1-1; cdr3_nt: TGCGCCAGCAGCTTGACAGGTATGAACACTGAAGCTTTCTTT; cdr3_aa: CASSLTGMNTEAFF
clone_size: few; d_call: -; v_call: TRBV28; j_call: TRBJ2-3; cdr3_nt: TGTGCCAGCAGCCCTCGTGGTCACGCTGGCGCAGATACGCAGTATTTT; cdr3_aa: CASSPRGHAGADTQYF
clone_size: few; d_call: -; v_call: TRBV5-6; j_call: TRBJ1-6; cdr3_nt: TGTGCCAGCAGCTTGGTGCAGGGTAAGGATTCACCCCTCCACTTT; cdr3_aa: CASSLVQGKDSPLHF
clone_size: -; d_call: -; v_call: TRBV28; j_call: TRBJ1-2; cdr3_nt: TGTGCCAGCAGTTCGGGTAGGGGCTACACCTTC; cdr3_aa: CASSSGRGYTF
clone_size: -; d_call: -; v_call: TRBV18; j_call: TRBJ1-1; cdr3_nt: TGTGCCAGCTCACCACCGTTTGGGGGGTTCATGAACACTGAAGCTTTCTTT; cdr3_aa: CASSPPFGGFMNTEAFF
clone_size: -; d_call: -; v_call: TRBV2; j_call: TRBJ1-1; cdr3_nt: TGTGCCAGCTCCGGGGGGGTTGGAACTGAAGCTTTCTTT; cdr3_aa: CASSGGVGTEAFF
clone_size: -; d_call: -; v_call: TRBV5-4; j_call: TRBJ1-2; cdr3_nt: TGTGCCAGCAGTCGAGGGGGGTTTAACTATGGCTACACCTTC; cdr3_aa: CASSRGGFNYGYTF
clone_size: -; d_call: -; v_call: TRBV5-1; j_call: TRBJ1-5; cdr3_nt: TGCGCCAGCAGCTTGGAGCAGGGCGCCTGGGAGCCCCAGCATTTT; cdr3_aa: CASSLEQGAWEPQHF
clone_size: few; d_call: -; v_call: TRBV11-1; j_call: TRBJ2-2; cdr3_nt: TGTGCCAGCAGCTTAGGCGCGGGTACGGGCACCGGGGAGCTGTTTTTT; cdr3_aa: CASSLGAGTGTGELFF
clone_size: few; d_call: -; v_call: TRBV10-3; j_call: TRBJ2-2; cdr3_nt: TGTGCCATCAGCGGGACTACCGGGGAGCTGTTTTTT; cdr3_aa: CAISGTTGELFF
clone_size: few; d_call: -; v_call: TRBV2; j_call: TRBJ1-4; cdr3_nt: TGTGCCAGCAGTGAACAGGGGAAGAATGAAAAACTGTTTTTT; cdr3_aa: CASSEQGKNEKLFF
clone_size: -; d_call: -; v_call: TRBV5-1; j_call: TRBJ2-3; cdr3_nt: TGCGCCAGCAGCTTCGCCAGCACAGATACGCAGTATTTT; cdr3_aa: CASSFASTDTQYF